Listed here are 29 T cell receptor beta chains from one sample, sequenced in a study of CD8+ T cells in alopecia areata. RNA was extracted and reverse transcribed into cDNA as the sequencing template. The table came from immunoSEQ multiplex PCR; TCRdb's copy has only in-frame clones and leaves some out. The data show about 140,000 clones, around two thirds seen once. The sequencing input was CD8+ T cells sorted from blood. These receptor sequences come from a human donor in good health.

V and J are TRBV6-5 and TRBJ2-1; D unresolved. This CDR3 has 12 amino acids. CDR1 and CDR2 from the germline V gene are MNHEY and SVGAGI. V dropped 0 bases and J dropped 6 bases, with 3 bases sitting between them. The CDR3 here is CASSYSSNEQFF. CDR3 coding DNA: TGTGCCAGCAGTTACTCAAGCAATGAGCAGTTCTTC.

The V gene is TRBV7-9, the J gene TRBJ2-5; D is uncertain. This CDR3 region has 12 residues. Between the trimmed V and J ends, which lost 4 bases and 3 bases, there was a span of 6 bases. Per the germline V gene, CDR1 is SEHNR and CDR2 is FQNEAQ (reference sequence). The CDR3 loop reads CASSYAEETQYF. The CDR3 region has the DNA TGTGCCAGCAGCTATGCAGAAGAGACCCAGTACTTC. Full variable domain (rest looked up from reference TRBV7-9 and TRBJ2-5): DTGVSQNPRHKITKRGQNVTFRCDPISEHNRLYWYRQTLGQGPEFLTYFQNEAQLEKSRLLSDRFSAERPKGSFSTLEIQRTEQGDSAMYLCASSYAEETQYFGPGTRLLVL.

This chain links TRBV2 with TRBJ2-1; D not certain. The CDR3 sequence is 11 residues long. Between the trimmed V and J ends, which lost 8 bases and 15 bases, there was a span of 17 bases. Germline values: CDR1 SNHLY, CDR2 FYNNEI. CDR3 sequence reads: CASLKEEGGFF. In nucleotides, the CDR3 is TGTGCCAGCCTCAAAGAGGAAGGCGGGTTCTTC.

The genes are TRBV30 and TRBJ2-1; 8 positions match TRBD2. CDR1 GTSNPN and CDR2 SVGIG come from the germline V gene (reference sequence). There are 15 residues in the CDR3. Unmatched junction bases numbered 11, after V lost 2 bases and J lost 8 bases. The CDR3 DNA reads TGTGCCTGGAGTCCGGACGGGAGGGCCTTCCATGAGCAGTTCTTC. It is translated as CAWSPDGRAFHEQFF. The variable domain in full, with the rest retrieved from reference TRBV30 and TRBJ2-1, is SQTIHQWPATLVQPVGSPLSLECTVEGTSNPNLYWYRQAAGRGLQLLFYSVGIGQISSEVPQNLSASRPQDRQFILSSKKLLLSDSGFYLCAWSPDGRAFHEQFFGPGTRLTVL.

The CDR3 nucleotides read TGTGCCATCAGTGAGTCGAGACAGACTAGCTCCTACAATGAGCAGTTCTTC. This sequence encodes CAISESRQTSSYNEQFF. This chain connects TRBV10-3 to TRBJ2-1, with D possibly TRBD2 on 6 matching bases. Trimming removed 0 bases at V and 0 bases at J, with 12 bases between. The CDR3 consists of 17 residues. Germline CDR1 is ENHRY and CDR2 is SYGVKD.

The chain joins TRBV7-2 to TRBJ2-4; 9 bases match TRBD2. The V gene end was trimmed by 5 bases and the J gene end by 6 bases; junction bases not matched to a gene: 8. This CDR3 has 15 residues. Germline values: CDR1 SGHTA, CDR2 FQGNSA. CDR3 nucleotides: TGTGCCAGCAGCCAATCTAGCGGGGCCCTAAACATTCAGTACTTC. Translation: CASSQSSGALNIQYF.

The gene calls are TRBV6-5 and TRBJ2-3; a possible D gene is TRBD1 (5 bases). The ends were cut back, 8 bases at V and 2 bases at J, with 11 bases in the middle. This CDR3 spans 13 amino acids. Germline V lookup: CDR1 MNHEY, CDR2 SVGAGI. This CDR3 is CASARQLTDTQYF. CDR3 bases: TGTGCCAGCGCGAGACAGCTCACAGATACGCAGTATTTT.

CDR3 coding DNA: TGTGCCAGCAGCCCTCTAGGTGTAACCCACGAGCAGTACTTC. This sequence encodes CASSPLGVTHEQYF. The chain has TRBV27 and TRBJ2-7; D unresolved. The germline V gene encodes CDR1 MNHEY and CDR2 SMNVEV (reference sequence). Deletions cut 6 bases from V and 5 bases from J, with 17 bases between. This CDR3 is 14 amino acids long.

This chain uses TRBV9 with TRBJ2-7; TRBD2 agrees at 8 bases. The germline gives CDR1 SGDLS, CDR2 YYNGEE. The CDR3 length is 14 residues. Trimming took 4 bases from V and 2 from J; bases not matched to a gene: 5. CDR3 DNA sequence: TGTGCCAGCAGCCCAGGTAGCGGGACCTACGAGCAGTACTTC. The encoded protein is CASSPGSGTYEQYF.

This rearrangement joins TRBV5-1 to TRBJ1-1, with 7 positions matching TRBD1. Germline lookup yields CDR1 SGHRS and CDR2 YFSETQ. With 4 bases clipped from V and 0 bases from J, the junction kept 6 bases outside the gene matches. The CDR3 length is 15 residues. The CDR3, as DNA: TGCGCCAGCAGCCCCTCGACAGGGCTGAACACTGAAGCTTTCTTT. Translation: CASSPSTGLNTEAFF.

This clone turned up a few times. The chain couples TRBV7-9 to TRBJ2-1; no definite D call. The CDR3 totals 17 residues. V was pared by 2 bases and J by 0 bases, with 14 bases between. Germline loops: CDR1 SEHNR, CDR2 FQNEAQ (reference sequence). CDR3 sequence: CASSLMPQRNSYNEQFF. CDR3 nucleotide sequence: TGTGCCAGCAGCTTAATGCCCCAAAGAAACTCCTACAATGAGCAGTTCTTC.

The chain joins TRBV13 to TRBJ1-1, with D perhaps matching TRBD1 (6 bases). The CDR3 sequence is 14 residues long. The ends were cut back, 5 bases at V and 1 base at J, with 11 bases in the middle. Germline-derived CDR1 and CDR2 are PRHDT and FYEKMQ (reference sequence). This CDR3 reads CASSLKDRNTEAFF. For the CDR3, the DNA is TGTGCCAGCAGCCTCAAGGACAGGAACACTGAAGCTTTCTTT. Based on the CDR3 plus reference TRBV13 and TRBJ1-1, the full variable domain is AAGVIQSPRHLIKEKRETATLKCYPIPRHDTVYWYQQGPGQDPQFLISFYEKMQSDKGSIPDRFSAQQFSDYHSELNMSSLELGDSALYFCASSLKDRNTEAFFGQGTRLTVV.

The chain uses TRBV9 and TRBJ2-1; D gene ambiguous. Trimming removed 0 bases at V and 9 bases at J, with 7 bases between. This CDR3 has 12 amino acids. Germline V CDR1 and CDR2: SGDLS, YYNGEE. CDR3 DNA sequence: TGTGCCAGCAGCGTAGGTGGGTCTGAGCAGTTCTTC. Protein: CASSVGGSEQFF.

The J gene is TRBJ1-2, the V gene TRBV11-2; 7 bases are a match to TRBD1. V trimming: 4 bases; J trimming: 6 bases; junction bases outside the gene matches: 8. The CDR3 covers 14 residues. CDR1 and CDR2 (germline): SGHAT, FQNNGV. The CDR3 loop reads CASSWTGLADGYTF. CDR3 sequence (DNA): TGTGCCAGCAGCTGGACAGGACTGGCGGATGGCTACACCTTC. Full variable domain (outside the CDR3, taken from reference TRBV11-2 and TRBJ1-2): EAGVAQSPRYKIIEKRQSVAFWCNPISGHATLYWYQQILGQGPKLLIQFQNNGVVDDSQLPKDRFSAERLKGVDSTLKIQPAKLEDSAVYLCASSWTGLADGYTFGSGTRLTVV.

This clone occurred once. The chain is built from TRBV29-1 and TRBJ1-2, with D unclear. Germline V gene data show CDR1 as SQVTM and CDR2 as ANQGSEA. V was clipped by 7 bases and J by 6 bases, with 9 bases between them. The CDR3 loop spans 10 amino acids. This CDR3 is CSDNGNGYTF. CDR3 in DNA: TGCAGCGACAACGGGAATGGCTACACCTTC.

This clone has a handful of counts. The chain employs TRBV4-1 and TRBJ2-2; no clear D gene. The V and J ends lost 2 bases and 4 bases respectively, with 8 bases between them. Germline V gene lookup returns CDR1 MGHRA and CDR2 YSYEKL. The CDR3 loop spans 14 amino acids. CDR3 bases: TGCGCCAGCAGCCAAATAGAGGCCACCGGGGAGCTGTTTTTT. Protein sequence: CASSQIEATGELFF.

The chain couples TRBV5-1 to TRBJ2-7; D uncertain. The CDR3 has 12 residues. Deletions cut 0 bases from V and 2 bases from J, with 3 bases between. Germline-derived CDR1 and CDR2 are SGHRS and YFSETQ. DNA of the CDR3: TGCGCCAGCAGCTTGGGGGCCTACGAGCAGTACTTC. This encodes CASSLGAYEQYF. The variable domain in full, completed from reference TRBV5-1 and TRBJ2-7, reads KAGVTQTPRYLIKTRGQQVTLSCSPISGHRSVSWYQQTPGQGLQFLFEYFSETQRNKGNFPGRFSGRQFSNSRSEMNVSTLELGDSALYLCASSLGAYEQYFGPGTRLTVT.

This clone was recorded once. V usage is TRBV6-5 and J usage is TRBJ2-7, with a possible D match to TRBD2 (5 bases). The ends were cut back, 2 bases at V and 0 bases at J, with 14 bases in the middle. Germline V gives CDR1 MNHEY, CDR2 SVGAGI. The CDR3 has 16 amino acids. The CDR3 protein is CASSYDSGSLSYEQYF. The DNA of the CDR3 is TGTGCCAGCAGTTACGATTCGGGGTCTCTCTCCTACGAGCAGTACTTC.

This clone was counted only a few times. This chain uses TRBV29-1 with TRBJ2-1; no clear D. The CDR3 is 14 residues long. Trimming removed 4 bases at V and 5 bases at J, with 15 bases between. Per the germline V gene, CDR1 is SQVTM and CDR2 is ANQGSEA. The CDR3 DNA is TGCAGCGTTGTCTTGGGGAAGACTGACAATGAGCAGTTCTTC. Translating it yields CSVVLGKTDNEQFF.

By its share, this clone is medium-sized. The junction shows a germline mismatch at one end, possibly a read error. This specimen includes other DNA sequences encoding the same CDR3. The chain is built from TRBV27 and TRBJ2-1; D not certain. This CDR3 has 11 residues. The germline V gene encodes CDR1 MNHEY and CDR2 SMNVEV (reference sequence). This CDR3 reads CASSLYNEQFF. DNA for the CDR3: TGTGCCAGCAGCTTATACAATGAGCAGTTCTTC.

V usage is TRBV5-1 and J usage is TRBJ2-7; the match to TRBD2 covers 9 bases. Germline CDR1 SGHRS, CDR2 YFSETQ. The CDR3 is 14 amino acids. With V trimmed by 4 bases and J by 5 bases, 7 bases remained unmatched. The CDR3 sequence: CASSGWTSENEQYF. Here the CDR3 DNA reads TGCGCCAGCAGCGGATGGACTAGCGAGAACGAGCAGTACTTC. Drawing the rest from reference TRBV5-1 and TRBJ2-7, the complete variable domain is KAGVTQTPRYLIKTRGQQVTLSCSPISGHRSVSWYQQTPGQGLQFLFEYFSETQRNKGNFPGRFSGRQFSNSRSEMNVSTLELGDSALYLCASSGWTSENEQYFGPGTRLTVT.

This chain connects TRBV27 to TRBJ1-5, with a weak D call TRBD1 (6 bases). This CDR3 is 14 amino acids long. CDR1 and CDR2 (germline): MNHEY, SMNVEV (reference sequence). Between the trimmed V and J ends, which lost 6 bases and 1 base, there was a span of 10 bases. CDR3 residues: CASSPGASNQPQHF. The CDR3 coding sequence is TGTGCCAGCAGCCCAGGGGCGAGCAATCAGCCCCAGCATTTT.

This clone was found a few times. The chain has TRBV7-2 and TRBJ2-7, with D perhaps matching TRBD2 (6 bases). Germline CDR1 SGHTA, CDR2 FQGNSA. CDR3 length: 14 amino acids. The V end was cut by 7 bases, the J end by 2 bases, with 15 bases between. CDR3 nucleotide sequence: TGTGCCAGCACCACATGGGGCGGGACCTACGAGCAGTACTTC. As protein: CASTTWGGTYEQYF.

This clone was found once. The chain recombines TRBV4-1 with TRBJ2-6; 7 bases align to TRBD1. After removal of 5 bases from V and 8 bases from J, the junction contained 3 bases not matched to a gene. The CDR3 is made up of 13 amino acids. CDR1 MGHRA and CDR2 YSYEKL come from the germline V gene. The DNA for the CDR3 is TGCGCCAGCAGCGCAGGGGGTTCCAACGTCCTGACTTTC. Translation: CASSAGGSNVLTF.

The rearrangement joins TRBV10-1 to TRBJ2-7; 8 bases agree with TRBD2. CDR1 and CDR2 (germline): WNHNN, SYGVQD (reference sequence). This CDR3 region has 12 residues. V dropped 8 bases and J dropped 0; count of bases not matched to a gene: 0. This CDR3 reads CASGTSSYEQYF. For the CDR3, the DNA is TGCGCCAGCGGGACTAGCTCCTACGAGCAGTACTTC.

CDR3 in amino acids: CASRPDRTNTEAFF. In DNA, the CDR3 is TGCGCCAGCAGGCCGGACAGGACGAACACTGAAGCTTTCTTT. The chain couples TRBV5-1 to TRBJ1-1, with TRBD1 matching 7 bases. Germline V gives CDR1 SGHRS, CDR2 YFSETQ. V trimming: 5 bases; J trimming: 1 base; junction bases outside the gene matches: 5. This CDR3 has 14 amino acids.

Only one count was recorded for this clone. V usage is TRBV27 and J usage is TRBJ2-7; either TRBD1 or TRBD2 may fit D (5 bases each). The CDR3 spans 16 residues. CDR1 and CDR2 from the germline V gene are MNHEY and SMNVEV (reference sequence). With 0 bases removed from V and 2 bases from J, the gap between germline ends came to 14 bases. The CDR3 here is CASSLSTGTVPYEQYF. CDR3 in DNA: TGTGCCAGCAGTTTATCGACCGGGACGGTACCCTACGAGCAGTACTTC.

By its share, this clone is medium-sized. The chain uses TRBV4-1 and TRBJ2-1, with D uncertain. V gave up 4 bases and J gave up 7 bases, with 11 bases separating them. The CDR3 sequence is 13 residues long. Per germline, CDR1 MGHRA and CDR2 YSYEKL. In DNA, the CDR3 is TGCGCCAGCAGCCTCCGCTCCCTGAATGAGCAGTTCTTC. Translating gives CASSLRSLNEQFF.

The chain combines TRBV9 with TRBJ2-7; D possibly corresponds to TRBD1 (5 bases). The length of the CDR3 is 14 residues. The germline V and J ends were trimmed by 4 bases and 5 bases, with 16 bases remaining between them. From germline, CDR1 is SGDLS and CDR2 YYNGEE. CDR3 bases: TGTGCCAGCAGCATAGGGGAACGGTGGGACGAGCAGTACTTC. This translates into CASSIGERWDEQYF.